The clone carrying this TCR beta chain was observed at least ten times. Its antigen is still unknown. Researchers took RNA transcripts and amplified the TCR beta CDR3 regions from them. A first-round RT-PCR of the TCR CDR3 used the HTBI primer set. Each CDR3 protein is one row after TCRdb ran MiXCR on the multiplex PCR reads. In the table there are a few hundred thousand distinct CDR3 sequences, 12% to 15% of which are singletons. The sample comes from a study of T cells in Graves' hyperthyroidism and ophthalmopathy. Whole-study context: The authors collected peripheral blood at initial diagnosis, before any treatment. General observations from the study: The majority of expanded thyroid clonotypes above 0.001 also appeared in blood. Ophthalmopathy, as predicted by the model, came a median around 6.7 months after the prediction.

Specimen: blood. This receptor was obtained from a woman between 50 and 59 years old with Graves' hyperthyroidism that later progressed to Graves' ophthalmopathy.

The CDR3 DNA reads TGTGCCAGCAGCCAAAAAGGCTTCAATCAGCCCCAGCATTTT. Protein product: CASSQKGFNQPQHF. This rearrangement joins TRBV3-1 to TRBJ1-5; D unclear. This CDR3 is 14 amino acids long. V was pared by 2 bases and J by 3 bases, with 8 bases between. Per the germline V gene, CDR1 is LGHDT and CDR2 is YNNKEL (reference sequence).